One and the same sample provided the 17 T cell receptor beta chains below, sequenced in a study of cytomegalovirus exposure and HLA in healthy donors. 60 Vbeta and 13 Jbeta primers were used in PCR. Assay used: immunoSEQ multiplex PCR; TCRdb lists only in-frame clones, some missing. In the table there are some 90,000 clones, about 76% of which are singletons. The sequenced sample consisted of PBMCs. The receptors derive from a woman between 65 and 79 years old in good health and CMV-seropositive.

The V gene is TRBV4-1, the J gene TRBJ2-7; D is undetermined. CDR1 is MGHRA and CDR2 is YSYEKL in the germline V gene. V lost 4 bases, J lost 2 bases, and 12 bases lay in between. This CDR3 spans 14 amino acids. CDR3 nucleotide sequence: TGCGCCAGCAGCCCTCTTGGGCAGGCCTACGAGCAGTACTTC. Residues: CASSPLGQAYEQYF.

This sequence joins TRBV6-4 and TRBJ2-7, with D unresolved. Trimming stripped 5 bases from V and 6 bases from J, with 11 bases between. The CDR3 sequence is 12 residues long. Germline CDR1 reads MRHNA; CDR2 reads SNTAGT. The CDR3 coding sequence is TGTGCCAGCAGTCTGTGTACTCGCGAGCAGTACTTC. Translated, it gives CASSLCTREQYF.

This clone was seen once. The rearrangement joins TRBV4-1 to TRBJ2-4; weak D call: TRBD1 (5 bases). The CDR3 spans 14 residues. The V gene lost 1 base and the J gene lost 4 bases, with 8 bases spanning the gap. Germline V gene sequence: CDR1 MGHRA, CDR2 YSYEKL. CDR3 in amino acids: CASSQGAGKNIQYF. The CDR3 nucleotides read TGCGCCAGCAGCCAAGGTGCAGGGAAAAACATTCAGTACTTC.

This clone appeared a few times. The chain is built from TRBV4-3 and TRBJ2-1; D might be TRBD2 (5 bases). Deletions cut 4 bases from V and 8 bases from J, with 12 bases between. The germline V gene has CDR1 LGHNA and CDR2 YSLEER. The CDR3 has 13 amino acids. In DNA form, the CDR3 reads TGCGCCAGCAGCCCAAGGCCGGGATATGAGCAGTTCTTC. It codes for CASSPRPGYEQFF.

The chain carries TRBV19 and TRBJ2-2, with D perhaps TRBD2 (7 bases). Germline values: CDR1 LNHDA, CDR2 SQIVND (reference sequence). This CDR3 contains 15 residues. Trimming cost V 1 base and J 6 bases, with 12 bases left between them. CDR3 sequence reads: CASSIGTGRAGELFF. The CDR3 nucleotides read TGTGCCAGTAGTATAGGAACAGGGAGGGCCGGGGAGCTGTTTTTT. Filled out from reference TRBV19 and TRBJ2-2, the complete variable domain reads DGGITQSPKYLFRKEGQNVTLSCEQNLNHDAMYWYRQDPGQGLRLIYYSQIVNDFQKGDIAEGYSVSREKKESFPLTVTSAQKNPTAFYLCASSIGTGRAGELFFGEGSRLTVL.

The CDR3 sequence: CASSFGEVYGYTF. In DNA form, the CDR3 reads TGCGCCAGCAGCTTCGGGGAGGTCTATGGCTACACCTTC. This sequence joins TRBV5-1 and TRBJ1-2; D ambiguous. V was shortened by 2 bases and J by 4 bases, with 9 bases between the two germline ends. Germline V lookup: CDR1 SGHRS, CDR2 YFSETQ. This CDR3 has 13 amino acids.

CDR3 sequence (DNA): TGCGCCAGCAGTCACCAGATACCGTGTCGACAGGTGAACACCGGGGAGCTGTTTTTT. It specifies CASSHQIPCRQVNTGELFF. The rearrangement uses TRBV23-1 and TRBJ2-2; D might be TRBD1 (6 bases). TRBV23-1 is designated an ORF whose function remains uncertain. This CDR3 has 19 amino acids. The V end lost 3 bases, the J end lost 1 base, and 21 bases lay between the germline ends.

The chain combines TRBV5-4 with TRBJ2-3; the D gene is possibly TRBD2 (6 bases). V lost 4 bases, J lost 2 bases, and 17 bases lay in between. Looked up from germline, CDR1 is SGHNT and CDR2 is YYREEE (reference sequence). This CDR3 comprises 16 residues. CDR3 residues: CASSPRGSGYTDTQYF. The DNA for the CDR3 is TGTGCCAGCAGCCCTCGCGGTAGCGGCTACACAGATACGCAGTATTTT.

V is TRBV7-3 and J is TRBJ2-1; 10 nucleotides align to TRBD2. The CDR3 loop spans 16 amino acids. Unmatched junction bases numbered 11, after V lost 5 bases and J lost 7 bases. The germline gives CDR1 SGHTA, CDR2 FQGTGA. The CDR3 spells CASSPSAGTSVNEQFF. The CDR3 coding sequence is TGTGCCAGCAGCCCATCTGCAGGGACTAGCGTTAATGAGCAGTTCTTC.

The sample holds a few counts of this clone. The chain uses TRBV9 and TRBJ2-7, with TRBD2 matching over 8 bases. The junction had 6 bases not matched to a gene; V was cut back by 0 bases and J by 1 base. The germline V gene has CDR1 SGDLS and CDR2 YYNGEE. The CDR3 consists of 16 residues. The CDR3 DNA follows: TGTGCCAGCAGCGTAGAGGCCAGCGGGGGTTCCTACGAGCAGTACTTC. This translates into CASSVEASGGSYEQYF.

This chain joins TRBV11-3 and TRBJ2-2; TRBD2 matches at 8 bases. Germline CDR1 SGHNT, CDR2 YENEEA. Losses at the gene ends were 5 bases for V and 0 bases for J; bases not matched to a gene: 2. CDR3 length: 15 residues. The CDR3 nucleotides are TGTGCCAGCAGCCTACTAGCGGCGAACACCGGGGAGCTGTTTTTT. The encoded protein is CASSLLAANTGELFF.

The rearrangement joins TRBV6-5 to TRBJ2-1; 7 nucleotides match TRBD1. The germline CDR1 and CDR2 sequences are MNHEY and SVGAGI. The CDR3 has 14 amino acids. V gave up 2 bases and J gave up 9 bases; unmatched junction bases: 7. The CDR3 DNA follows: TGTGCCAGCAGTTACGACGGGACAGTTGGTGAGCAGTTCTTC. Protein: CASSYDGTVGEQFF.

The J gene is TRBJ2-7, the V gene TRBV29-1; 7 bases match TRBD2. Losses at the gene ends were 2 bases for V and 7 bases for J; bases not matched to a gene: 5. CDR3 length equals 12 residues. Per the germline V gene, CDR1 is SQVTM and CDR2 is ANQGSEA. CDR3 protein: CSVEPRAGEQYF. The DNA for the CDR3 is TGCAGCGTTGAACCACGAGCGGGAGAGCAGTACTTC.

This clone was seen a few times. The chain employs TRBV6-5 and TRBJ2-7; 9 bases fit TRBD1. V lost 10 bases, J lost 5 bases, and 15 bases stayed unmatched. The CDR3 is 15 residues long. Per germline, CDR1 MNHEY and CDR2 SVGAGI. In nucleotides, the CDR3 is TGTGCCATCATGATTCCTCGGGACAGGGTCCACGAGCAGTACTTC. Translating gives CAIMIPRDRVHEQYF.

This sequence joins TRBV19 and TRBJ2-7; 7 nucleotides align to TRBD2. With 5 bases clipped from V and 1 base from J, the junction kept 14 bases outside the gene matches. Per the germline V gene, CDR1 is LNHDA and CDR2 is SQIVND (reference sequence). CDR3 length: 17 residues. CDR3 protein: CASSPSGVAAGSYEQYF. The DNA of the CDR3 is TGTGCCAGTAGTCCCTCCGGAGTTGCAGCGGGGTCCTACGAGCAGTACTTC.

CDR3 loop: CASSSSGVKTYEQYF. CDR3 DNA: TGTGCCAGCAGCTCTAGCGGGGTCAAAACCTACGAGCAGTACTTC. This sequence joins TRBV5-4 and TRBJ2-7, with 9 nucleotides matching TRBD2. The germline gives CDR1 SGHNT, CDR2 YYREEE (reference sequence). The CDR3 extends over 15 amino acids. Unmatched junction bases numbered 6, after V lost 3 bases and J lost 2 bases.

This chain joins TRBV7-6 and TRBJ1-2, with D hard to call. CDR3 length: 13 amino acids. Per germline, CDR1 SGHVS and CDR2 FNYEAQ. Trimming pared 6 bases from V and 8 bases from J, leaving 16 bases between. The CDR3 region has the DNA TGTGCCAGCAGTCCCTGGGAGAGTTACGGCTACACCTTC. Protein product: CASSPWESYGYTF.